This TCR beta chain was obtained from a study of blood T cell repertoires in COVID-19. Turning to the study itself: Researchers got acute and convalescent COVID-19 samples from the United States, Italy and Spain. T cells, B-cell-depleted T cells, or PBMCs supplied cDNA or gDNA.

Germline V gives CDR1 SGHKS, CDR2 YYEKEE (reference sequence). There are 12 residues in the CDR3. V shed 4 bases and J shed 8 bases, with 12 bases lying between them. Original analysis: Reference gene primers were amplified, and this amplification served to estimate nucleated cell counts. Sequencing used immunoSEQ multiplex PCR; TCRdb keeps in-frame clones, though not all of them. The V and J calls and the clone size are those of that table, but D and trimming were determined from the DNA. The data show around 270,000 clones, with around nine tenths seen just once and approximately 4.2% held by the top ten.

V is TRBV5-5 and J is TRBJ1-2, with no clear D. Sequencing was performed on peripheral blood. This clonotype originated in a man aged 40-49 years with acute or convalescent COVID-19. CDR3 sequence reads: CASSRQERGYTF. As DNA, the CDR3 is TGTGCCAGCAGCCGCCAGGAGCGGGGCTACACCTTC.